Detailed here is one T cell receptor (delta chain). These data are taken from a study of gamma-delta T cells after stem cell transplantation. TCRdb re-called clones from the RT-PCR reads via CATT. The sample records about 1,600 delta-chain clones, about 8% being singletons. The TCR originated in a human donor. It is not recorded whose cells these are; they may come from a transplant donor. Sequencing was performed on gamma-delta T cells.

The CDR3 region has the DNA TGTGCCTGTTTCCGGCTGGGGGAACTGTACACCGATAAACTCATCTTT. Its translation: CACFRLGELYTDKLIF. The V and J genes are TRDV2 and TRDJ1, with 8 bases aligning to TRDD3. There are 16 residues in the CDR3. The germline V gene has CDR1 GEAIGNYY and CDR2 EKD. The V and J ends lost 6 bases and 0 bases, in that order; junction bases with no gene match: 11.